This T cell receptor (beta chain) was documented in a study of T cell changes during pregnancy in multiple sclerosis. Data came from immunoSEQ multiplex PCR; TCRdb stores just in-frame clones and leaves some out. The repertoire consists of under 25,000 clones, with approximately 87% occurring once and the leading ten covering 7.5% to 8%. V lost 1 base and J lost 4, with 5 bases in between. The germline gives CDR1 SGDLS, CDR2 YYNGEE. CDR3 length equals 12 residues. The clonotype was recovered from a female donor with multiple sclerosis, enrolled in a pregnancy study. This chain joins TRBV9 and TRBJ1-1, with D possibly being TRBD1 (5 bases). Sample: CD8+ T cells from peripheral blood mononuclear cells, taken before pregnancy. CDR3 protein: CASSVRGTEAFF. CDR3 nucleotides: TGTGCCAGCAGCGTAAGGGGCACTGAAGCTTTCTTT.